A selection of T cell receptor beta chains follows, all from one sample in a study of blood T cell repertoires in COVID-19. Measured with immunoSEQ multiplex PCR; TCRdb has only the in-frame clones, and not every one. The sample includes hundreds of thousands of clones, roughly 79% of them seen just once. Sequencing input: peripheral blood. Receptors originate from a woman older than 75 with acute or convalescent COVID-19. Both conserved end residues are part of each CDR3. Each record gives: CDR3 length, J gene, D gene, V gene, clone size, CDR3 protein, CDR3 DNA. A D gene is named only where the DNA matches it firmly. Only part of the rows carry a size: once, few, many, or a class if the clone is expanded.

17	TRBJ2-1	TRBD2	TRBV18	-	CASSVASGSGGRNEQFF	TGTGCCAGCTCAGTAGCTAGCGGGAGCGGGGGTCGCAATGAGCAGTTCTTC
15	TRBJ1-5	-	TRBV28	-	CASSFNTGAGQPQHF	TGTGCCAGCAGTTTTAATACGGGCGCGGGTCAGCCCCAGCATTTT
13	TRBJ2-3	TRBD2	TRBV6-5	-	CASRAGPQDTQYF	TGTGCCAGCAGAGCGGGACCACAGGATACGCAGTATTTT
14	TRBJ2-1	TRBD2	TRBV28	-	CASVRRGVKNEQFF	TGTGCCAGCGTTCGGCGGGGGGTTAAGAATGAGCAGTTCTTC
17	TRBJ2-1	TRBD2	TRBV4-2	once	CASSQESGGAPYNEQFF	TGTGCCAGCAGCCAGGAGAGCGGGGGGGCGCCCTACAATGAGCAGTTCTTC
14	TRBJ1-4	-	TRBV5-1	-	CASSLGGTGEKLFF	TGCGCCAGCAGCTTGGGTGGTACAGGGGAAAAACTGTTTTTT
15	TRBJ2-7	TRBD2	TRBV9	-	CASSPRLAGVPEQYF	TGTGCCAGCAGCCCGAGACTAGCGGGAGTTCCCGAGCAGTACTTC
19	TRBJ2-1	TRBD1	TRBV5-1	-	CASSSTPGTGVGSYNEQFF	TGCGCCAGCAGCTCCACCCCCGGGACAGGGGTAGGGTCCTACAATGAGCAGTTCTTC
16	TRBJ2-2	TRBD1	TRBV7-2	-	CASSLSGRGQTGELFF	TGTGCCAGCAGCTTATCGGGCAGGGGGCAGACCGGGGAGCTGTTTTTT
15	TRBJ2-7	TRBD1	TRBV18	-	CASSPGTGPAYEQYF	TGTGCCAGCTCACCAGGGACAGGGCCTGCCTACGAGCAGTACTTC
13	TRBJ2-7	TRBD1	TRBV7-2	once	CASSSDRAHEQYF	TGTGCCAGCAGCTCCGACAGGGCCCACGAGCAGTACTTC
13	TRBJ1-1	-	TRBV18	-	CASSPVSNTEAFF	TGTGCCAGCTCACCAGTCTCGAACACTGAAGCTTTCTTT
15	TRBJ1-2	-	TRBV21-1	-	CASCRRTGGEYGYTF	TGTGCCAGCTGTCGTCGGACAGGGGGCGAGTATGGCTACACCTTC
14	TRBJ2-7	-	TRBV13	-	CASSPQRSLAEQYF	TGTGCCAGCAGCCCCCAGCGTTCTCTGGCCGAGCAGTACTTC
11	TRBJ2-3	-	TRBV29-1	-	CSVVNSDTQYF	TGCAGCGTTGTCAATTCAGATACGCAGTATTTT
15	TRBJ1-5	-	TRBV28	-	CASSLQGGSGQPQHF	TGTGCCAGCAGCTTACAAGGGGGATCCGGTCAGCCCCAGCATTTT
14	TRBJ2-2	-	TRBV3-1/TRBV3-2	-	CASSLRGGAGELFF	TGTGCCAGCAGCCTCAGAGGGGGGGCCGGGGAGCTGTTTTTT
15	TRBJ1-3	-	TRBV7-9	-	CASSLGAGIGNTIYF	TGTGCCAGCAGCTTAGGGGCGGGGATCGGAAACACCATATATTTT
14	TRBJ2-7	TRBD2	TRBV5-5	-	CASSTGLIPYEQYF	TGTGCCAGCAGCACGGGACTAATCCCCTACGAGCAGTACTTC
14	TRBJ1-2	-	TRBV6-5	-	CASSSDGANYGYTF	TGTGCCAGCAGTTCCGACGGAGCTAACTATGGCTACACCTTC
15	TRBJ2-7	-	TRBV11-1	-	CASSSPGQGLYEQYF	TGTGCCAGCAGCTCGCCAGGGCAGGGTCTCTACGAGCAGTACTTC
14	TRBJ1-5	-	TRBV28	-	CASRGGQINQPQHF	TGTGCCAGCAGAGGCGGACAGATCAATCAGCCCCAGCATTTT
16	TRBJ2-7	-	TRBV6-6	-	CASSSPSGAGSYEQYF	TGTGCCAGCAGTTCCCCCAGCGGAGCGGGCTCCTACGAGCAGTACTTC
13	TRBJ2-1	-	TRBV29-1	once	CSVALARYNEQFF	TGCAGCGTTGCTCTAGCGAGGTACAATGAGCAGTTCTTC
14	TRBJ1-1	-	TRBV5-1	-	CASSLVPSSTEAFF	TGCGCCAGCAGCTTGGTTCCTTCTTCCACTGAAGCTTTCTTT
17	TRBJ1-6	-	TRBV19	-	CASSIRPGVLPNSPLHF	TGTGCCAGTAGTATTAGGCCAGGGGTATTACCTAATTCACCCCTCCACTTT
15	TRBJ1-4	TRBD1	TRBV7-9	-	CASSLGTGGNEKLFF	TGTGCCAGCAGCTTAGGGACAGGGGGGAATGAAAAACTGTTTTTT
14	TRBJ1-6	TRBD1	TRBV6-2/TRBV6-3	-	CASSSGQGISPLHF	TGTGCCAGCAGCTCCGGACAGGGTATTTCACCCCTCCACTTT
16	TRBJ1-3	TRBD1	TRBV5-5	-	CASSYGQGISGNTIYF	TGTGCCAGCAGCTACGGACAGGGAATCTCTGGAAACACCATATATTTT
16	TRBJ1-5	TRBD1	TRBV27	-	CASSPLDRGSNQPQHF	TGTGCCAGCAGTCCCCTGGACAGGGGTAGCAATCAGCCCCAGCATTTT
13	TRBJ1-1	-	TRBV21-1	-	CASSAMLNTEAFF	TGTGCCAGCAGCGCTATGTTGAACACTGAAGCTTTCTTT
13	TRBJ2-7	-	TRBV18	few	CASSPYDMGPQYF	TGTGCCAGCTCACCATATGACATGGGGCCGCAGTACTTC
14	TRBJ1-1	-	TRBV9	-	CASSGSGGHTEAFF	TGTGCCAGCAGCGGGAGCGGGGGGCACACTGAAGCTTTCTTT
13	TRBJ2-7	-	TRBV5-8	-	CASSLGGRYEQYF	TGTGCCAGCAGCTTGGGGGGGCGGTACGAGCAGTACTTC
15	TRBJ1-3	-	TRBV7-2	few	CASSSSTAGRDTIYF	TGTGCCAGCAGCTCGTCGACAGCGGGTCGGGACACCATATATTTT
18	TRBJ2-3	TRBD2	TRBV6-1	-	CASSEVRLAGGPTNTQYF	TGTGCCAGCAGTGAAGTAAGATTAGCGGGGGGGCCAACAAATACGCAGTATTTT
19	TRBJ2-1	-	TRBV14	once	CASSPGGAFGRGSYNEQFF	TGTGCCAGCAGCCCGGGTGGAGCGTTTGGGCGGGGCTCCTACAATGAGCAGTTCTTC
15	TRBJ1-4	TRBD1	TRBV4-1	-	CASSQPGQGREKLFF	TGCGCCAGCAGCCAACCGGGACAGGGTCGTGAAAAACTGTTTTTT
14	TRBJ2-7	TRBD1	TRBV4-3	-	CASSFTGGSHEQYF	TGCGCCAGCAGCTTCACAGGGGGCAGCCACGAGCAGTACTTC
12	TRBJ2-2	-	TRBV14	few	CASSPQYGELFF	TGTGCCAGCAGCCCCCAGTACGGGGAGCTGTTTTTT
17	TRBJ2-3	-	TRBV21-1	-	CASSKGFERGGTDTQYF	TGTGCCAGCAGCAAAGGTTTCGAGCGGGGGGGCACAGATACGCAGTATTTT
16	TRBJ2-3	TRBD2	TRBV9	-	CASSVEGFGGTDTQYF	TGTGCCAGCAGCGTGGAAGGGTTCGGGGGGACAGATACGCAGTATTTT
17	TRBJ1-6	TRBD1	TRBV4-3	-	CASSQDWDRVYNSPLHF	TGCGCCAGCAGCCAAGATTGGGACAGGGTCTATAATTCACCCCTCCACTTT
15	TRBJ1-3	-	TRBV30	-	CAWSVNIFSGNTIYF	TGTGCCTGGAGTGTAAACATATTCTCTGGAAACACCATATATTTT
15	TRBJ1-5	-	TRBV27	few	CASSFRNRVDQPQHF	TGTGCCAGCAGTTTCCGGAACAGGGTAGATCAGCCCCAGCATTTT
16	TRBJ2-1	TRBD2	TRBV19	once	CASSPRGGGLNNEQFF	TGTGCCAGTAGTCCCCGGGGGGGTGGGCTGAACAATGAGCAGTTCTTC
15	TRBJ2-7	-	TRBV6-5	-	CASRPLTGPPYEQYF	TGTGCCAGCAGACCCCTCACAGGGCCTCCCTACGAGCAGTACTTC
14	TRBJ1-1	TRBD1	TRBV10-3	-	CAIRGTGENTEAFF	TGTGCCATCAGGGGGACAGGGGAGAACACTGAAGCTTTCTTT
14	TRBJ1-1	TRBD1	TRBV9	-	CASKTGTENTEAFF	TGTGCCAGTAAGACGGGGACAGAGAACACTGAAGCTTTCTTT